This TCR beta chain was captured by sequencing in a study of cytomegalovirus exposure and HLA in healthy donors. Study details: An early release of data contained about 85 million unique TCRs, which came from HLA-typed donors. Among the approximately 400 donors who were genotyped, about 80% fell in the genetic ancestry cluster that is associated with self-reported Caucasian donors.

In the PCR, 60 Vbeta and 13 Jbeta primers were used. Produced via immunoSEQ multiplex PCR; TCRdb's table is partial and in-frame only. The sample lists roughly 130,000 clones, 73% occurring once. Donors had nominal health at sampling but likely had unrecorded immune exposures. The sequence came from a woman aged 35 to 49 in good health and CMV-seronegative. The sequenced material came from PBMCs.

The CDR3 DNA reads TGTGCCACCCGGGGCGGGGGAGGAATCTCTGGAAACACCATATATTTT. Its translation: CATRGGGGISGNTIYF. J is TRBJ1-3 and V is TRBV15; D may be TRBD1 (5 bases). V gave up 8 bases and J gave up 0 bases, with 17 bases separating them. Germline V gene lookup returns CDR1 LNHNV and CDR2 YYDKDF (reference sequence). The CDR3 has 16 amino acids.